The 9 T cell receptor beta chains below were found in one sample sequenced in a study of blood T cell repertoires in COVID-19. The data were produced by immunoSEQ multiplex PCR, yet TCRdb's version contains in-frame clones alone and is incomplete. The sample shows approximately 73,000 clones, around nine tenths of them seen only once. Sequencing was carried out using peripheral blood. The receptors shown here come from a woman aged 55-69 years with acute or convalescent COVID-19.

This chain connects TRBV28 to TRBJ1-2; 8 nucleotides agree with TRBD1. Germline assignment: CDR1 MDHEN and CDR2 SYDVKM. This CDR3 is built from 16 residues. J lost 1 base, V lost 5 bases, and 9 bases had no gene match. The CDR3 nucleotides are TGTGCCAGCAGTCCCGGACAGGGACCCGTTAACTATGGCTACACCTTC. Translating gives CASSPGQGPVNYGYTF.

The gene calls are TRBV6-2 or TRBV6-3 and TRBJ2-7; 10 bases fit TRBD2. The V and J ends lost 2 bases and 6 bases, in that order; junction bases with no gene match: 7. This CDR3 has 15 residues. CDR1 MNHEY and CDR2 SVGEGT come from the germline V gene. CDR3 DNA sequence: TGTGCCAGCAGTTACGCCCTAGCGGGAGTTCCCGAGCAGTACTTC. This sequence encodes CASSYALAGVPEQYF.

The V and J genes are TRBV5-4 and TRBJ2-7; the D gene is possibly TRBD1 (6 bases). CDR3 length: 15 amino acids. From germline, CDR1 is SGHNT and CDR2 YYREEE (reference sequence). Trimming pared 4 bases from V and 0 bases from J, leaving 14 bases between. The CDR3 DNA reads TGTGCCAGCAGCCCGCCGGGACAAAGCTCCTACGAGCAGTACTTC. It translates to CASSPPGQSSYEQYF.

In nucleotides, the CDR3 is TGTGCCAGCAGCTTCTCTAGCGGGGGGGCCTGGGAGCAGTTCTTC. It specifies CASSFSSGGAWEQFF. The chain recombines TRBV7-2 with TRBJ2-1; 12 bases are shared with TRBD2. V dropped 3 bases and J dropped 10; count of bases not matched to a gene: 7. This CDR3 is 15 amino acids long. Germline V lookup: CDR1 SGHTA, CDR2 FQGNSA.

J is TRBJ2-7 and V is TRBV6-5; D not certain. CDR3 size: 14 residues. Germline-derived CDR1 and CDR2 are MNHEY and SVGAGI. Trimming took off 6 bases at V and 0 bases at J, with 12 bases between the two ends. DNA for the CDR3: TGTGCCAGCAGCTTAGAAATCCACTCCTACGAGCAGTACTTC. Amino acids: CASSLEIHSYEQYF.

In this sample, this clone turned up once. J is TRBJ2-3 and V is TRBV7-9; D remains ambiguous. This CDR3 comprises 10 residues. CDR1 is SEHNR, CDR2 FQNEAQ, per germline (reference sequence). Trimming shortened V by 5 bases and J by 5 bases, and 2 bases separated the two germline ends. This CDR3 is CASSQDTQYF. CDR3 DNA sequence: TGTGCCAGCAGCCAAGATACGCAGTATTTT.

This chain uses TRBV11-2 with TRBJ1-4; D remains ambiguous. The CDR3 has 12 residues. Trimming shortened V by 3 bases and J by 10 bases, and 9 bases separated the two germline ends. Germline V gives CDR1 SGHAT, CDR2 FQNNGV. The DNA of the CDR3 is TGTGCCAGCAGCTTCGGACGGGGAAAACTGTTTTTT. Protein sequence: CASSFGRGKLFF.

V gene TRBV15 combines with J gene TRBJ2-1, with TRBD2 matching 9 bases. The CDR3 is 13 residues long. The V and J ends lost 0 bases and 12 bases, in that order; junction bases with no gene match: 3. Germline CDR1 reads LNHNV; CDR2 reads YYDKDF (reference sequence). The CDR3 region is CATSRDASGAQFF. CDR3 DNA sequence: TGTGCCACCAGCAGAGATGCTAGCGGGGCGCAGTTCTTC.

In this sample, this clone is medium-sized. The CDR3 region has the DNA TGTGCCAGCAGCTTTGAGGGTGGGAATGAGCAGTTCTTC. Amino acid sequence: CASSFEGGNEQFF. The rearrangement uses TRBV7-3 and TRBJ2-1, with D possibly being TRBD2 (5 bases). Germline CDR1 reads SGHTA; CDR2 reads FQGTGA. The CDR3 runs 13 residues. V was clipped by 3 bases and J by 7 bases, with 10 bases between them.